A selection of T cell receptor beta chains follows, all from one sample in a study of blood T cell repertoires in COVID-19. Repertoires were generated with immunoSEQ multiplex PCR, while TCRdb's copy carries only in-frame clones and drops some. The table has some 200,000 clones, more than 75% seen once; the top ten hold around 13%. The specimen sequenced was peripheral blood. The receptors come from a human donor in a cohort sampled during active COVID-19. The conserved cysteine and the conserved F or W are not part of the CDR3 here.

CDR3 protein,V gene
ASSLGLAGEPTDTQY,TRBV11-2
ASSLVGVGELF,TRBV7-2
ASSLRGQDPLYGYT,TRBV5-1
ASSFDGFNEKLF,TRBV6-2/TRBV6-3
ASSLDPRGSLEQY,TRBV5-6
ASSLRGDRNQPQH,TRBV28
ASSGRTSGGASYEQY,TRBV5-4
ASSLRSGAIEKLF,TRBV28
ASSIALQRSGNTIY,TRBV19
ASSLMGTNNSPLH,TRBV27
ASKGDTEAF,TRBV19
ASNSATDTQY,TRBV2
ATQVQGWNTEAF,TRBV28
ASSQGHRGTTDTQY,TRBV4-2
ASSRHGVPYNSPLH,TRBV3-1/TRBV3-2
ASSEPSGAFNEQF,TRBV2
ATSDPGQSYGYT,TRBV24-1
ASSPITSGGVYEQY,TRBV5-4
ASTPTNYGYT,TRBV28
ASSPSRYEQY,TRBV3-1/TRBV3-2
ASSDLGGTEAF,TRBV6-1
ASSQDGTGGFYGYT,TRBV3-1/TRBV3-2
ATSDLLRGQGNTGELF,TRBV24-1
SVGPPTGSTGELF,TRBV29-1
ASSPVVSSYEQY,TRBV18
ASSRTDLYNEQF,TRBV11-3
ASSRFGQAYSGANVLT,TRBV3-1/TRBV3-2
ASSFGSQETQY,TRBV11-2
AISPLGGSNEQF,TRBV10-3
ASGPLAGGGNEQF,TRBV5-1
ASSFQDNWDSPLH,TRBV27
SVATSGGYGTQY,TRBV29-1
ASSFGLAGAAYEQY,TRBV7-9
ASSQAARGGPEQF,TRBV4-1
ASSQDLTGWASDSPLH,TRBV4-1
ASSDGENSPLH,TRBV6-5
ASSYSNPRGNQPQH,TRBV6-5
ASSIPGTNTEAF,TRBV6-5
AITGTGGYGYT,TRBV12-3/TRBV12-4
ASSKRPGGDQPQH,TRBV19
ASSPGQGVYTEAF,TRBV5-1
ASSPQSGGDSYNEQF,TRBV7-2
ASRRLADTYEQY,TRBV6-5
ASSSIRTGRGYTEAF,TRBV11-2
ASSSSGTGSVGGYT,TRBV5-5
ASSLGGVGEKLF,TRBV28
ASSLALAGGSAQTKTDTQY,TRBV5-1
ASTDTLSYGYT,TRBV19
ASSSPAGGWNTEAF,TRBV7-2
ASSLARVTYEQY,TRBV5-1
ASSYGTSGATDTQY,TRBV5-1
SASPRDEQF,TRBV20-1
ASSLSGGEYGYT,TRBV7-9